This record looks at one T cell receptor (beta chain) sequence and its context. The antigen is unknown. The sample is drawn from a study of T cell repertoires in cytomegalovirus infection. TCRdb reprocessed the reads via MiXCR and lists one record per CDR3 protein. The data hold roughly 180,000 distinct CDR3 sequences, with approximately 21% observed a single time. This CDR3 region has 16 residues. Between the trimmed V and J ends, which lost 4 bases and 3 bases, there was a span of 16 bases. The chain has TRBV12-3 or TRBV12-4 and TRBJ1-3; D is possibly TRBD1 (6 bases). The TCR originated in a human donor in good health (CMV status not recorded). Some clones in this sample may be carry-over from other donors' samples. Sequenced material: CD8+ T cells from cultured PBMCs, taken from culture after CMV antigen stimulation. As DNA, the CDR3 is TGTGCCAGCAGTTCCAGGACAGTCTTAAATGGAAACACCATATATTTT. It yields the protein CASSSRTVLNGNTIYF.